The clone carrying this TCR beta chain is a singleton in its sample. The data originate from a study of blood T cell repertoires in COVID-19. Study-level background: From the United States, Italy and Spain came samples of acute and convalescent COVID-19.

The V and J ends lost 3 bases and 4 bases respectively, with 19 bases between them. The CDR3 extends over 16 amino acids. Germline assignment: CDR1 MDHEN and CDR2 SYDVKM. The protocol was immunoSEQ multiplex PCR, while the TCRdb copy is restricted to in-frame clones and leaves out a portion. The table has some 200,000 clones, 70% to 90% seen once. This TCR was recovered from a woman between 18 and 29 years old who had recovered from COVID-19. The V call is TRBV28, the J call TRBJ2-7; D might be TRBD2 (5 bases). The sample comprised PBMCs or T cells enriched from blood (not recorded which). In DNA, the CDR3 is TGTGCCAGCAGTTTCTTCGAAGGACTTTCGCTATACGAGCAGTACTTC. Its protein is CASSFFEGLSLYEQYF.